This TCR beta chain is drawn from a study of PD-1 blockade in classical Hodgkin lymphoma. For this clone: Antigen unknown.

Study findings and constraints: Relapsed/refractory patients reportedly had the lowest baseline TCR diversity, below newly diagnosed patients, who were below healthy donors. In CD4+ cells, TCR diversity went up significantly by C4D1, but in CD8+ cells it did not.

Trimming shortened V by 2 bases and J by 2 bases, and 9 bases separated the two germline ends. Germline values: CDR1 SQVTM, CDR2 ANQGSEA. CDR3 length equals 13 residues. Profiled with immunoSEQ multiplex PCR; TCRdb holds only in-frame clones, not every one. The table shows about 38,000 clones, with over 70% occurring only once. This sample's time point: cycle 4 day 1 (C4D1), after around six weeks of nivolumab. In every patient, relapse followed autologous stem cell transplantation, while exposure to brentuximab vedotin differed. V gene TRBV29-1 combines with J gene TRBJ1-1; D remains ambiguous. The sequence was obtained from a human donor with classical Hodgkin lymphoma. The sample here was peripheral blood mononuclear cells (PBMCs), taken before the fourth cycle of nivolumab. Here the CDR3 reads CSVEWPHNTEAFF. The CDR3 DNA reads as TGCAGCGTTGAATGGCCCCATAACACTGAAGCTTTCTTT.